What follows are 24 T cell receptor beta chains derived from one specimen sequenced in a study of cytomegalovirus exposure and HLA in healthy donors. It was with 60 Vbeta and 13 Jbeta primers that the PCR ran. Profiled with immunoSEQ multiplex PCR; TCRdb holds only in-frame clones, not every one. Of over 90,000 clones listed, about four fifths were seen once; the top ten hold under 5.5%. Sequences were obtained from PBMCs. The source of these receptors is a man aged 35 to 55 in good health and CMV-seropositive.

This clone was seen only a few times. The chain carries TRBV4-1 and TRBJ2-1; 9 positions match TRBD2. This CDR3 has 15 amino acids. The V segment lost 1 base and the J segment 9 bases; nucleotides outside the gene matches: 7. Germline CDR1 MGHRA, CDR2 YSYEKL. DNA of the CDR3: TGCGCCAGCAGCCAAGGCCTAGCGGGACTCAGTGAGCAGTTCTTC. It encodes CASSQGLAGLSEQFF.

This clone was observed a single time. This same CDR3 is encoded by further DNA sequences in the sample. Here the CDR3 DNA reads TGTGCCAGCAGCCTCGACAGGGGGCGGACAGATACGCAGTATTTT. Translating it yields CASSLDRGRTDTQYF. This chain connects TRBV11-1 to TRBJ2-3, with 10 bases identical to TRBD1. The germline V gene encodes CDR1 SGHAT and CDR2 FQDESV (reference sequence). The CDR3 is made up of 15 amino acids. J lost 3 bases, V lost 5 bases, and 5 bases had no gene match.

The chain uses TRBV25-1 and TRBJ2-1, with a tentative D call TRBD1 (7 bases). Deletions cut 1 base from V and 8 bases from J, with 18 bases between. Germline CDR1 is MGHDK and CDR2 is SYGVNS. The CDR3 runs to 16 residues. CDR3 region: CASSELRQGGRDEQFF. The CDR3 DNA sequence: TGTGCCAGCAGTGAATTAAGACAGGGAGGTCGGGATGAGCAGTTCTTC.

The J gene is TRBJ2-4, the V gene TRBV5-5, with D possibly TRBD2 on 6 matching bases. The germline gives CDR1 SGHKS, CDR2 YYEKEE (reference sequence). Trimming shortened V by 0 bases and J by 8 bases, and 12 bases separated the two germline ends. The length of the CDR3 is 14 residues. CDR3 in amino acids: CASSLGTAGDIQYF. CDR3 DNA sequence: TGTGCCAGCAGCTTGGGTACAGCGGGCGACATTCAGTACTTC.

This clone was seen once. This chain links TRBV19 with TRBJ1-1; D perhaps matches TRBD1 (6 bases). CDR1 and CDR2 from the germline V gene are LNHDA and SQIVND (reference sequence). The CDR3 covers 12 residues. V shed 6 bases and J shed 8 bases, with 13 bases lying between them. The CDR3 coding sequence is TGTGCCAGTAGGGCTTCCGGGACAGAAGCTTTCTTT. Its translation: CASRASGTEAFF.

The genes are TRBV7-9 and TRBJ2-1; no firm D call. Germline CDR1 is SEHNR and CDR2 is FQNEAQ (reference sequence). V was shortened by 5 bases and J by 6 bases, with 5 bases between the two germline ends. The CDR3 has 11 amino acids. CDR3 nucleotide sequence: TGTGCCAGCAGCCCCCGCAATGAGCAGTTCTTC. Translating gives CASSPRNEQFF.

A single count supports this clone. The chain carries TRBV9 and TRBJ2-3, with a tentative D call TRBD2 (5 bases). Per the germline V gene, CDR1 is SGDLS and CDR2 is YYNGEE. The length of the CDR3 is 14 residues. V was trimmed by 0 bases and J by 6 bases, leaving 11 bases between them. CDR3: CASSVGTPSDTQYF. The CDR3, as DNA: TGTGCCAGCAGCGTAGGGACTCCTTCCGATACGCAGTATTTT.

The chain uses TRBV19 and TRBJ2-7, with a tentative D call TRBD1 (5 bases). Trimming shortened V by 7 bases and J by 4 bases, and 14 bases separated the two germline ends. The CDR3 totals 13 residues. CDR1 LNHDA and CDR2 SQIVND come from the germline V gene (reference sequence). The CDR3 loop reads CASTNQGGYEQYF. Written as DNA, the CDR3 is TGTGCCAGTACAAATCAGGGTGGATACGAGCAGTACTTC.

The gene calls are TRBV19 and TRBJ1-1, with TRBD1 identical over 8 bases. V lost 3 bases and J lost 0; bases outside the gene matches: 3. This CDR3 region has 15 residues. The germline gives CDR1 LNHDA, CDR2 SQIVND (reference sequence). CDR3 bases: TGTGCCAGTAGTATCGGACAGGGAATGAACACTGAAGCTTTCTTT. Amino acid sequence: CASSIGQGMNTEAFF.

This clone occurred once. The chain's CDR3 is CASSLSGRSSGNTIYF. The CDR3 DNA follows: TGTGCCAGCAGCTTAAGTGGCCGGAGCTCTGGAAACACCATATATTTT. J is TRBJ1-3 and V is TRBV11-2, with D unresolved. V shed 2 bases and J shed 0 bases, with 11 bases lying between them. The CDR3 sequence is 16 residues long. Looked up from germline, CDR1 is SGHAT and CDR2 is FQNNGV.

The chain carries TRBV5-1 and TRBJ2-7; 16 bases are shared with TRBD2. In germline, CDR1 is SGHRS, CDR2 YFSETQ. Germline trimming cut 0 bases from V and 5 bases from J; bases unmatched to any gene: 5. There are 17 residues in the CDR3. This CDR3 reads CASSLEGLAGGRHEQYF. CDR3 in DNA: TGCGCCAGCAGCTTGGAGGGACTAGCGGGGGGGCGCCACGAGCAGTACTTC.

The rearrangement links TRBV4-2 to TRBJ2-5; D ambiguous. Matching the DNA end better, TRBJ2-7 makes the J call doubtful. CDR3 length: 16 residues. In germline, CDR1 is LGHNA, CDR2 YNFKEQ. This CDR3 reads CASSQEGEYLSYEQYF. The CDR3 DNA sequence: TGTGCCAGCAGCCAAGAAGGAGAATACCTCTCCTACGAGCAGTACTTC.

The CDR3 coding sequence is TGTGCCAGCAGCTTACTAGGCTACGAGCAGTACTTC. It translates to CASSLLGYEQYF. The chain combines TRBV11-2 with TRBJ2-7; no reliable D call. V lost 2 bases and J lost 3, with 5 bases in between. In germline, CDR1 is SGHAT, CDR2 FQNNGV. This CDR3 contains 12 residues.

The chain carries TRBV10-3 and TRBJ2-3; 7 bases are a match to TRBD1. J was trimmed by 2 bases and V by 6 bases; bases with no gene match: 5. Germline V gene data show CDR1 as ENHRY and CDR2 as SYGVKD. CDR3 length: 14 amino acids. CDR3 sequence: CAISETGTTDTQYF. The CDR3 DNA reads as TGTGCCATCAGCGAGACAGGGACCACAGATACGCAGTATTTT.

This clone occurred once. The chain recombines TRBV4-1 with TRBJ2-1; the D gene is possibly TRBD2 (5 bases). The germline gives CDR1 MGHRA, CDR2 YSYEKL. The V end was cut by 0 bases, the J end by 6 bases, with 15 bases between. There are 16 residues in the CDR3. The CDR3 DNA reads TGCGCCAGCAGCCAAGATCGGAGTTGGGAGTTCAATGAGCAGTTCTTC. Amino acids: CASSQDRSWEFNEQFF.

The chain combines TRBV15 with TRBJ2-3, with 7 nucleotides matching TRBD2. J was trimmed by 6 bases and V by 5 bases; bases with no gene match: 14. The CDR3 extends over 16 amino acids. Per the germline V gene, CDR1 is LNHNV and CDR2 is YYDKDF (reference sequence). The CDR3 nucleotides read TGTGCCACCAGCGTGGAACAGGCGGTGGGGGGGGATACGCAGTATTTT. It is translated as CATSVEQAVGGDTQYF.

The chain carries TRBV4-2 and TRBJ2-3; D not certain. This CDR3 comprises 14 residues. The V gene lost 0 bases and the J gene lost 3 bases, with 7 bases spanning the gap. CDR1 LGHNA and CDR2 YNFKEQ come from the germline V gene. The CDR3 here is CASSQDPRTDTQYF. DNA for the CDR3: TGTGCCAGCAGCCAAGATCCCAGGACAGATACGCAGTATTTT.

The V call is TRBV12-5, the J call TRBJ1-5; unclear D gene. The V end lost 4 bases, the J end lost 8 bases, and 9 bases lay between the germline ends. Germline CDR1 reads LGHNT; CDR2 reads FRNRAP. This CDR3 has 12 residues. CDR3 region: CASGSAREPQHF. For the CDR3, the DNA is TGTGCTAGTGGTTCGGCGAGGGAGCCCCAGCATTTT. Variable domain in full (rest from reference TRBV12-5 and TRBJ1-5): DARVTQTPRHKVTEMGQEVTMRCQPILGHNTVFWYRQTMMQGLELLAYFRNRAPLDDSGMPKDRFSAEMPDATLATLKIQPSEPRDSAVYFCASGSAREPQHFGDGTRLSIL.

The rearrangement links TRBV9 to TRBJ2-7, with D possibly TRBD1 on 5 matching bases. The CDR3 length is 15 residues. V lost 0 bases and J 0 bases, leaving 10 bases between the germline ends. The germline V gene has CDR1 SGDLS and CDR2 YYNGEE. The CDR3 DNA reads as TGTGCCAGCAGCGTAGGCCACGACAGCTCCTACGAGCAGTACTTC. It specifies CASSVGHDSSYEQYF.

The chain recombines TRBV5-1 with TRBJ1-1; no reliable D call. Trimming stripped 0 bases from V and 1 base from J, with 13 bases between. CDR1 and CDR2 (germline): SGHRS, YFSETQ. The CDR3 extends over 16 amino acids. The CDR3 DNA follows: TGCGCCAGCAGCTTGGCCGGTAGGGAGGGGAACACTGAAGCTTTCTTT. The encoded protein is CASSLAGREGNTEAFF.

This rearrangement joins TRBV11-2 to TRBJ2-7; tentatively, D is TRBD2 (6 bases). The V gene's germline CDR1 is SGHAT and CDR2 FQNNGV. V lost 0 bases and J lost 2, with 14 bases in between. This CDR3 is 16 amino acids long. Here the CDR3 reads CASSLDAAGTAYEQYF. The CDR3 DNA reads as TGTGCCAGCAGCTTAGATGCCGCGGGAACAGCCTACGAGCAGTACTTC.

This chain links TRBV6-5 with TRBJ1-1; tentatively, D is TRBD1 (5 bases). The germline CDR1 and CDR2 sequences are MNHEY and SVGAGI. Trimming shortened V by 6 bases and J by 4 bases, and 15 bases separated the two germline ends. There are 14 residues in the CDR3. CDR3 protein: CASSRRDWSTEAFF. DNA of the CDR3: TGTGCCAGCAGCCGCAGGGATTGGAGCACTGAAGCTTTCTTT.

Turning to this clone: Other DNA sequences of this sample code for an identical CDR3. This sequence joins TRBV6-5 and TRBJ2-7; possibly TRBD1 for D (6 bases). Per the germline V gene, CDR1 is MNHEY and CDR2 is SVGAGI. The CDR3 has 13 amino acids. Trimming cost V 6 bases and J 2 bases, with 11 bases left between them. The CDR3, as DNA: TGTGCCAGCAGACGGGACAATACCTACGAGCAGTACTTC. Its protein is CASRRDNTYEQYF.

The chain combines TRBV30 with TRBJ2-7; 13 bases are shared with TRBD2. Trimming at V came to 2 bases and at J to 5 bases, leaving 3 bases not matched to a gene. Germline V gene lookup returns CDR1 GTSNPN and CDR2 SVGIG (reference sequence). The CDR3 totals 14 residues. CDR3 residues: CAWSRTSGSDEQYF. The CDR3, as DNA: TGTGCCTGGAGTCGGACTAGCGGGAGCGACGAGCAGTACTTC.